One sample yielded the 30 T cell receptor beta chains listed below, sequenced in a study of T cells after yellow fever vaccination. TCRdb reprocessed the 5' RACE reads with MiXCR, giving one entry per CDR3 protein. The data hold some 300,000 distinct CDR3 sequences, with about 8.3% observed a single time. The sequencing here drew on PBMCs, taken around 45 days after the first yellow fever vaccination. These receptors were collected from a man between 18 and 29 years old who received the YFV17D yellow fever vaccine.

At least ten counts were recorded for this clonotype. At one of its ends the junction is not consistent with the germline gene, which may arise from a read error. The chain links TRBV12-3 or TRBV12-4 to TRBJ1-3; D not resolved. The CDR3 runs to 12 residues. CDR3 amino acids: CASSLDGNTIYF. CDR3 bases: TGTGCCAGCAGCTTAGATGGAAACACCATATATTTT.

CDR3 sequence (DNA): TGTGCCAGCAGTTCCGCCCGGGACAGGTATAGTCAGCCCCAGCATTTT. This translates into CASSSARDRYSQPQHF. This chain connects TRBV12-3 or TRBV12-4 to TRBJ1-5; 8 nucleotides align to TRBD1. The V gene end was trimmed by 4 bases and the J gene end by 6 bases; junction bases not matched to a gene: 11. The CDR3 covers 16 residues.

In this sample, this clonotype turned up many times. This chain uses TRBV5-1 with TRBJ1-6; maybe TRBD1 (5 bases). V shed 1 base and J shed 7 bases, with 9 bases lying between them. Germline assignment: CDR1 SGHRS and CDR2 YFSETQ. The CDR3 runs to 14 residues. For the CDR3, the DNA is TGCGCCAGCAGCTTGTGGGGGGGAAATTCACCCCTCCACTTT. It codes for CASSLWGGNSPLHF.

This clonotype was counted only a few times. The chain couples TRBV4-3 to TRBJ2-2; 7 positions agree with TRBD2. Per germline, CDR1 LGHNA and CDR2 YSLEER. The junction had 4 bases not matched to a gene; V was cut back by 0 bases and J by 6 bases. The CDR3 totals 15 residues. DNA of the CDR3: TGCGCCAGCAGCCAAGATAAGGCGGGGGCCGGGGAGCTGTTTTTT. Translation: CASSQDKAGAGELFF.

This chain joins TRBV5-1 and TRBJ2-2; possibly TRBD2 for D (6 bases). This CDR3 has 14 amino acids. The germline V and J ends were trimmed by 7 bases and 4 bases, with 14 bases remaining between them. Germline V gene sequence: CDR1 SGHRS, CDR2 YFSETQ. CDR3 nucleotides: TGCGCCAGCCGGAGGGAGGCTTTCACCGGGGAGCTGTTTTTT. Amino acid sequence: CASRREAFTGELFF.

The rearrangement joins TRBV5-4 to TRBJ2-2, with 7 nucleotides matching TRBD1. CDR1 is SGHNT and CDR2 is YYREEE in the germline V gene (reference sequence). Trimming cost V 1 base and J 7 bases; bases outside gene matches: 7. CDR3 size: 15 residues. For the CDR3, the DNA is TGTGCCAGCAGCTTGACGACAGGGTGGGACGGGGAGCTGTTTTTT. Its translation: CASSLTTGWDGELFF.

This clonotype was detected a few times. J is TRBJ2-3 and V is TRBV5-4; 11 bases agree with TRBD2. This CDR3 has 16 residues. The junction had 5 bases not matched to a gene; V was cut back by 3 bases and J by 2 bases. Germline CDR1 SGHNT, CDR2 YYREEE (reference sequence). The CDR3 sequence is CASSSRTSGLTDTQYF. In DNA, the CDR3 is TGTGCCAGCAGCTCCCGGACTAGCGGGCTCACAGATACGCAGTATTTT.

This clonotype was counted between two and nine times. The rearrangement joins TRBV4-2 to TRBJ2-7; maybe TRBD1 (6 bases). Between the trimmed V and J ends, which lost 0 bases and 5 bases, there was a span of 14 bases. Germline-derived CDR1 and CDR2 are LGHNA and YNFKEQ. The CDR3 is 15 residues long. DNA for the CDR3: TGTGCCAGCAGCCAAGATTGGGGCAGGGGACACGAGCAGTACGTC. It is translated as CASSQDWGRGHEQYV.

This clonotype was found a few times. The rearrangement joins TRBV5-4 to TRBJ2-3, with 8 positions matching TRBD1. The V and J ends lost 4 bases and 5 bases, in that order; junction bases with no gene match: 9. The germline V gene has CDR1 SGHNT and CDR2 YYREEE (reference sequence). The CDR3 length is 15 residues. The CDR3 is CASSTDRATVDTQYF. The CDR3 DNA reads TGTGCCAGCAGCACGGACAGGGCGACCGTAGATACGCAGTATTTT.

V gene TRBV19 combines with J gene TRBJ1-5, with D perhaps matching TRBD1 (5 bases). The CDR3 has 14 amino acids. V was clipped by 7 bases and J by 1 base, with 11 bases between them. The germline V gene encodes CDR1 LNHDA and CDR2 SQIVND (reference sequence). The CDR3 spells CASNPQVSNQPQHF. As DNA, the CDR3 is TGTGCCAGTAATCCACAGGTCAGCAATCAGCCCCAGCATTTT.

This clonotype was detected a few times. The chain has TRBV27 and TRBJ2-3; D is undetermined. The CDR3 contains 15 residues. The V gene's germline CDR1 is MNHEY and CDR2 SMNVEV (reference sequence). The V end lost 2 bases, the J end lost 0 bases, and 9 bases lay between the germline ends. CDR3 protein: CASSLALLSTDTQYF. The CDR3 nucleotides read TGTGCCAGCAGTTTAGCCTTGCTAAGCACAGATACGCAGTATTTT.

CDR3: CASTNPQGKGPYEQYV. The CDR3 coding sequence is TGTGCCAGCACCAACCCACAGGGGAAAGGACCCTACGAGCAGTACGTC. The chain is built from TRBV6-2 or TRBV6-3 and TRBJ2-7; 7 bases fit TRBD1. The CDR3 has 16 amino acids. The germline CDR1 and CDR2 sequences are MNHEY and SVGEGT. V shed 7 bases, J shed 2 bases, and the junction held 14 bases outside the gene matches.

This rearrangement joins TRBV11-2 to TRBJ1-3; D gene ambiguous. The V and J ends lost 2 bases and 1 base respectively, with 12 bases between them. This CDR3 contains 16 residues. Germline CDR1 is SGHAT and CDR2 is FQNNGV. This CDR3 is CASSLMSTGSGNTIYF. The DNA for the CDR3 is TGTGCCAGCAGCTTAATGTCTACGGGGTCTGGAAACACCATATATTTT. The whole variable domain, remainder taken from reference TRBV11-2 and TRBJ1-3, is EAGVAQSPRYKIIEKRQSVAFWCNPISGHATLYWYQQILGQGPKLLIQFQNNGVVDDSQLPKDRFSAERLKGVDSTLKIQPAKLEDSAVYLCASSLMSTGSGNTIYFGEGSWLTVV.

This clonotype was found a few times. V gene TRBV21-1 combines with J gene TRBJ1-2; the D segment call TRBD1 is taken from the table without a DNA check. TRBV21-1 is shown as a pseudogene. The CDR3 contains 21 residues. CDR3 DNA sequence: TGTGCCAGCAGCAAATTCGAATTGACGGGCGGGGCAGGGGGCATGGGCTATGGCTACACCTTC. It is translated as CASSKFELTGGAGGMGYGYTF.

A few counts support this clonotype. The chain has TRBV7-2 and TRBJ1-4; 7 nucleotides agree with TRBD1. Per the germline V gene, CDR1 is SGHTA and CDR2 is FQGNSA. Germline trimming cut 5 bases from V and 8 bases from J; bases unmatched to any gene: 8. CDR3 length equals 14 residues. CDR3 region: CASSPRQGVEKLFF. The CDR3 DNA is TGTGCCAGCAGCCCCCGACAGGGAGTCGAAAAACTGTTTTTT.

This sequence joins TRBV7-2 and TRBJ2-2, with 10 bases that match TRBD1. Germline V gene lookup returns CDR1 SGHTA and CDR2 FQGNSA. CDR3 size: 15 residues. V dropped 5 bases and J dropped 4; count of bases not matched to a gene: 4. The CDR3, as DNA: TGTGCCAGCAGCCAGGACAGGGGGATCACCGGGGAGCTGTTTTTT. Translating gives CASSQDRGITGELFF. Filled out from reference TRBV7-2 and TRBJ2-2, the complete variable domain reads GAGVSQSPSNKVTEKGKDVELRCDPISGHTALYWYRQSLGQGLEFLIYFQGNSAPDKSGLPSDRFSAERTGGSVSTLTIQRTQQEDSAVYLCASSQDRGITGELFFGEGSRLTVL.

The table lists this clonotype with a few counts. The chain combines TRBV6-1 with TRBJ2-7, with TRBD1 matching over 8 bases. Trimming took 5 bases from V and 2 from J; bases not matched to a gene: 11. The CDR3 is made up of 16 amino acids. Germline CDR1 and CDR2: MNHNS and SASEGT. CDR3 sequence (DNA): TGTGCCAGCAGTACCCGCTCGGGACAGGTCCCCTACGAGCAGTACGTC. This gives the protein CASSTRSGQVPYEQYV.

This clonotype was observed a handful of times. The V gene is TRBV30, the J gene TRBJ1-5; D not certain. CDR1 is GTSNPN, CDR2 SVGIG, per germline (reference sequence). This CDR3 has 13 amino acids. V was shortened by 0 bases and J by 3 bases, with 6 bases between the two germline ends. In DNA form, the CDR3 reads TGTGCCTGGAGTGTGCGGCACAATCAGCCCCAGCATTTT. It specifies CAWSVRHNQPQHF.

This rearrangement joins TRBV15 to TRBJ2-3; D perhaps matches TRBD1 (6 bases). The CDR3 has 15 residues. Trimming took 1 base from V and 4 from J, leaving 12 bases between them. From germline, CDR1 is LNHNV and CDR2 YYDKDF (reference sequence). The CDR3: CATSRVTGIADTQYF. DNA for the CDR3: TGTGCCACCAGCAGAGTCACAGGGATCGCAGATACGCAGTATTTT. Using reference TRBV15 and TRBJ2-3 for the parts outside the CDR3, the full variable domain is DAMVIQNPRYQVTQFGKPVTLSCSQTLNHNVMYWYQQKSSQAPKLLFHYYDKDFNNEADTPDNFQSRRPNTSFCFLDIRSPGLGDTAMYLCATSRVTGIADTQYFGPGTRLTVL.

This clonotype was seen more than once but under ten times. The rearrangement joins TRBV28 to TRBJ1-2; weak D call: TRBD1 (6 bases). The germline V gene encodes CDR1 MDHEN and CDR2 SYDVKM. This CDR3 region has 15 residues. V lost 5 bases and J lost 0, with 13 bases in between. The CDR3 DNA is TGTGCCAGCAGTCCCGGACAGCAAACTAACTATGGCTACACCTTC. Translated, it gives CASSPGQQTNYGYTF.

This clonotype was seen only a few times. The V gene is TRBV18, the J gene TRBJ1-4; TRBD1 matches at 7 bases. From germline, CDR1 is KGHSH and CDR2 LQKENI. The CDR3 runs 15 residues. Trimming cost V 3 bases and J 6 bases; bases outside gene matches: 7. The CDR3 DNA is TGTGCCAGCTCACCCCTCGGGACAGTTTATGAAAAACTGTTTTTT. Translated, it gives CASSPLGTVYEKLFF.

This clonotype was observed a few times. This sequence joins TRBV5-1 and TRBJ1-2; D is unclear. The CDR3 is made up of 17 amino acids. The V gene's germline CDR1 is SGHRS and CDR2 YFSETQ. The V end was cut by 0 bases, the J end by 0 bases, with 15 bases between. In nucleotides, the CDR3 is TGCGCCAGCAGCTTGGTGAGGCAGTTGGGTTCTAACTATGGCTACACCTTC. This codes for CASSLVRQLGSNYGYTF.

In its sample, this clonotype was seen a few times. The germline gene is not matched at one end of the junction; a read error may be the cause. This chain links TRBV5-1 with TRBJ2-2; 8 bases align to TRBD1. The CDR3 consists of 15 residues. Germline V gene data show CDR1 as SGHRS and CDR2 as YFSETQ. The CDR3 DNA is TGCGCCAGCAGCTTCAGGGGGCGTACCACCGGGGAGCTGTCTTTT. Amino acids: CASSFRGRTTGELSF.

This clonotype was recorded many times. The chain carries TRBV5-1 and TRBJ2-7; no clear D gene. Between the trimmed V and J ends, which lost 4 bases and 5 bases, there was a span of 10 bases. Germline CDR1 and CDR2: SGHRS and YFSETQ. The CDR3 sequence is 12 residues long. The chain's CDR3 is CASSSPLDEQYF. The CDR3 DNA is TGCGCCAGCAGCAGTCCGTTGGACGAGCAGTACTTC.

The table lists this clonotype with a few counts. The V and J genes are TRBV12-3 or TRBV12-4 and TRBJ1-5, with TRBD1 matching 10 bases. The CDR3 runs 15 residues. V lost 5 bases to trimming and J lost 7 bases; unmatched junction nucleotides: 8. The CDR3 reads CASSTRQGARQPQHF. In DNA, the CDR3 is TGTGCCAGCAGTACGAGACAGGGGGCGCGGCAGCCCCAGCATTTT.

The table lists this clonotype with many counts. The junction does not match germline at one end; this may be a read error. This chain connects TRBV29-1 to TRBJ2-5; 9 nucleotides agree with TRBD1. Germline V gene data show CDR1 as SQVTM and CDR2 as ANQGSEA. CDR3 length: 16 residues. The CDR3 DNA follows: TGCAGCTTTGAAGAATCCGGACAGGGGATGGTAGAGACCCAGTACTTC. This translates into CSFEESGQGMVETQYF.

This clonotype was counted only a few times. J is TRBJ1-5 and V is TRBV24-1, with D maybe TRBD1 (5 bases). This CDR3 has 15 amino acids. Trimming took 4 bases from V and 0 from J, leaving 9 bases between them. Germline loops: CDR1 KGHDR, CDR2 SFDVKD. The CDR3 coding sequence is TGTGCCACCAGTGAGTCAGGGCGTAGCAATCAGCCCCAGCATTTT. Protein sequence: CATSESGRSNQPQHF.

This clonotype was observed a few times. The chain couples TRBV27 to TRBJ1-2, with a weak D call TRBD1 (5 bases). The V gene lost 3 bases and the J gene lost 3 bases, with 17 bases spanning the gap. The CDR3 extends over 16 amino acids. Germline values: CDR1 MNHEY, CDR2 SMNVEV (reference sequence). The CDR3 nucleotides are TGTGCCAGCAGTTTGATTGTTGCGGGGGTACACTATGGCTACACCTTC. Protein sequence: CASSLIVAGVHYGYTF.

The V and J genes are TRBV18 and TRBJ1-1; D is unresolved. CDR1 is KGHSH, CDR2 LQKENI, per germline. CDR3 length: 14 amino acids. The V and J ends lost 4 bases and 1 base respectively, with 10 bases between them. CDR3 protein: CASSREGKNTEAFF. The CDR3 region has the DNA TGTGCCAGCTCACGCGAAGGCAAGAACACTGAAGCTTTCTTT. The complete variable domain, with remaining parts taken from reference TRBV18 and TRBJ1-1, reads NAGVMQNPRHLVRRRGQEARLRCSPMKGHSHVYWYRQLPEEGLKFMVYLQKENIIDESGMPKERFSAEFPKEGPSILRIQQVVRGDSAAYFCASSREGKNTEAFFGQGTRLTVV.

This clonotype was recorded at least ten times. The chain is built from TRBV2 and TRBJ2-4, with D possibly matching TRBD1 (6 bases). V lost 7 bases, J lost 7 bases, and 17 bases lay in between. Per the germline V gene, CDR1 is SNHLY and CDR2 is FYNNEI. The CDR3 is 14 amino acids. CDR3 protein: CASTEEAGANIQYF. CDR3 DNA: TGTGCCAGCACTGAGGAGGCAGGGGCGAACATTCAGTACTTC.